The next 2 T cell receptor beta chains were all read from a single sample in a study of glioma-infiltrating T cells after dendritic cell vaccination. Generated by immunoSEQ multiplex PCR, the TCRdb table keeps only in-frame clones and is missing some. The sample yields tens of thousands of clones, approximately 83% seen once. The time point was: after dendritic cell vaccination, including at tumor progression/relapse. The sample was blood, taken after dendritic cell vaccination. The receptors were sampled from a human donor with glioblastoma.

This clone has just one count. The chain combines TRBV6-1 with TRBJ1-1; 10 bases are shared with TRBD1. Germline CDR1 is MNHNS and CDR2 is SASEGT. This CDR3 region has 15 residues. The V and J ends lost 2 bases and 5 bases, in that order; junction bases with no gene match: 5. The CDR3 region is CASSEYGTGDTEAFF. The CDR3, as DNA: TGTGCCAGCAGTGAATACGGGACAGGGGATACTGAAGCTTTCTTT.

The chain has TRBV4-2 and TRBJ1-5; no firm D call. The CDR3 contains 14 residues. CDR1 is LGHNA, CDR2 YNFKEQ, per germline. V dropped 2 bases and J dropped 2 bases, with 7 bases sitting between them. The DNA of the CDR3 is TGTGCCAGCAGCCAACCGGGAGGCAATCAGCCCCAGCATTTT. Translated: CASSQPGGNQPQHF.